The 6 T cell receptor beta chains presented below share a single source sample, sequenced in a study of OX40 agonist ivuxolimab in advanced cancers. Clones were read by immunoSEQ multiplex PCR, and TCRdb kept only the in-frame ones, dropping some. The sample lists some 120,000 clones, under 95% occurring once. Sequenced here: CD4+ or CD8+ T cells sorted from blood, sampled in a trial of the OX40 agonist ivuxolimab. All receptors come from an adult with an advanced solid tumor such as melanoma, head and neck, liver or kidney cancer.

Only one count was recorded for this clone. The rearrangement uses TRBV28 and TRBJ2-5, with 9 positions matching TRBD2. Germline V CDR1 and CDR2: MDHEN, SYDVKM. This CDR3 has 13 amino acids. V lost 10 bases to trimming and J lost 3 bases; unmatched junction nucleotides: 6. For the CDR3, the DNA is TGTGCCACCGAGACTAGCGGCAAAGAGACCCAGTACTTC. Translation gives CATETSGKETQYF.

The CDR3 sequence: CASSLIGTGANTGELFF. DNA for the CDR3: TGTGCCAGCAGTTTAATCGGGACAGGGGCGAACACCGGGGAGCTGTTTTTT. This rearrangement joins TRBV28 to TRBJ2-2; TRBD1 agrees at 10 bases. Trimming at V came to 2 bases and at J to 0 bases, leaving 3 bases not matched to a gene. The CDR3 spans 17 residues. Looked up from germline, CDR1 is MDHEN and CDR2 is SYDVKM.

V gene TRBV28 combines with J gene TRBJ2-5; the D gene is possibly TRBD1 (6 bases). Trimming shortened V by 5 bases and J by 6 bases, and 10 bases separated the two germline ends. This CDR3 is 12 amino acids long. Germline V gene lookup returns CDR1 MDHEN and CDR2 SYDVKM. The DNA of the CDR3 is TGTGCCAGCAGTCGGGACAAGCAGACCCAGTACTTC. Protein product: CASSRDKQTQYF.

This clone was recorded a few times. CDR3 sequence reads: CASSLAGGDQPQHF. The CDR3 region has the DNA TGTGCCAGCAGCTTAGCAGGGGGCGATCAGCCCCAGCATTTT. The rearrangement links TRBV7-8 to TRBJ1-5; the match to TRBD1 covers 7 bases. CDR3 length equals 14 residues. V dropped 0 bases and J dropped 5; count of bases not matched to a gene: 1. The germline V gene encodes CDR1 SGHVS and CDR2 FQNEAQ.

The chain uses TRBV29-1 and TRBJ1-2; 8 bases agree with TRBD1. Trimming at V came to 8 bases and at J to 7 bases, leaving 9 bases not matched to a gene. The CDR3 covers 12 residues. Germline-derived CDR1 and CDR2 are SQVTM and ANQGSEA. The CDR3 region has the DNA TGCAGCTCGCGACAGGGGCAGGGTGGCTACACCTTC. Translation gives CSSRQGQGGYTF. The full variable domain, its missing parts supplied by reference TRBV29-1 and TRBJ1-2, is SAVISQKPSRDICQRGTSLTIQCQVDSQVTMMFWYRQQPGQSLTLIATANQGSEATYESGFVIDKFPISRPNLTFSTLTVSNMSPEDSSIYLCSSRQGQGGYTFGSGTRLTVV.

This clone was counted a single time. This sequence joins TRBV5-1 and TRBJ2-5; D perhaps matches TRBD1 (6 bases). The germline V and J ends were trimmed by 1 base and 3 bases, with 16 bases remaining between them. From germline, CDR1 is SGHRS and CDR2 YFSETQ. The CDR3 is made up of 16 amino acids. The CDR3 coding sequence is TGCGCCAGCAGCTTGATTGGCAGGGGTAAAGAAGAGACCCAGTACTTC. Its translation is CASSLIGRGKEETQYF.